The 21 T cell receptor beta chains below were found in one sample sequenced in a study of PD-1 blockade in classical Hodgkin lymphoma. With no exception, relapse followed autologous stem cell transplantation in all patients, and brentuximab vedotin exposure varied. Produced via immunoSEQ multiplex PCR; TCRdb's table is partial and in-frame only. The profile shows under 40,000 clones, less than 85% of them singletons. Specimen: peripheral blood mononuclear cells (PBMCs), collected before the second cycle of nivolumab. The receptors come from a human donor with classical Hodgkin lymphoma.

The gene calls are TRBV19 and TRBJ2-7, with 8 bases that match TRBD1. The CDR3 sequence is 15 residues long. J gave up 4 bases and V 5 bases, and 10 bases lay outside the gene matches. CDR1 is LNHDA and CDR2 is SQIVND in the germline V gene (reference sequence). This CDR3 reads CASSGRQGRSYEQYF. In DNA, the CDR3 is TGTGCCAGTAGTGGCAGACAGGGGCGGTCGTACGAGCAGTACTTC.

The CDR3 coding sequence is TGTGCCAGCTCACTCGACAGGAAGAACACTGAAGCTTTCTTT. Its protein product is CASSLDRKNTEAFF. The rearrangement joins TRBV18 to TRBJ1-1, with D perhaps TRBD1 (6 bases). The germline CDR1 and CDR2 sequences are KGHSH and LQKENI. CDR3 length: 14 amino acids. The V end was cut by 4 bases, the J end by 1 base, with 10 bases between. The complete variable domain, with remaining parts taken from reference TRBV18 and TRBJ1-1, reads NAGVMQNPRHLVRRRGQEARLRCSPMKGHSHVYWYRQLPEEGLKFMVYLQKENIIDESGMPKERFSAEFPKEGPSILRIQQVVRGDSAAYFCASSLDRKNTEAFFGQGTRLTVV.

The V call is TRBV19, the J call TRBJ2-3; D not resolved. This CDR3 contains 15 residues. Between the trimmed V and J ends, which lost 9 bases and 0 bases, there was a span of 16 bases. Looked up from germline, CDR1 is LNHDA and CDR2 is SQIVND (reference sequence). CDR3 amino acids: CASASGVPSTDTQYF. Here the CDR3 DNA reads TGTGCCAGCGCCTCTGGGGTACCTAGCACAGATACGCAGTATTTT. Drawing the rest from reference TRBV19 and TRBJ2-3, the complete variable domain is DGGITQSPKYLFRKEGQNVTLSCEQNLNHDAMYWYRQDPGQGLRLIYYSQIVNDFQKGDIAEGYSVSREKKESFPLTVTSAQKNPTAFYLCASASGVPSTDTQYFGPGTRLTVL.

The rearrangement uses TRBV5-1 and TRBJ2-1, with 10 bases that match TRBD1. J gave up 6 bases and V 3 bases, and 9 bases lay outside the gene matches. The CDR3 is 16 residues long. CDR1 and CDR2 (germline): SGHRS, YFSETQ. CDR3: CASSWSDRGLRNEQFF. DNA of the CDR3: TGCGCCAGCAGCTGGTCCGACAGGGGGCTACGCAATGAGCAGTTCTTC.

This clone was recorded a few times. V usage is TRBV4-3 and J usage is TRBJ1-6; no definite D call. The CDR3 extends over 12 amino acids. Per the germline V gene, CDR1 is LGHNA and CDR2 is YSLEER. Trimming left V 3 bases short and J 9 bases short, with 6 bases between. The CDR3 DNA sequence: TGCGCCAGCAGCCAGTGGAGTTCACCCCTCCACTTT. Translation gives CASSQWSSPLHF.

The chain employs TRBV2 and TRBJ1-4; D is ambiguous. Trimming left V 4 bases short and J 0 bases short, with 12 bases between. The CDR3 loop spans 16 amino acids. Germline V gene sequence: CDR1 SNHLY, CDR2 FYNNEI. The CDR3 coding sequence is TGTGCCAGCAGTGTGGGCAGTCCCGCAACTAATGAAAAACTGTTTTTT. It encodes CASSVGSPATNEKLFF.

The gene calls are TRBV27 and TRBJ2-5; 8 positions agree with TRBD2. Germline-derived CDR1 and CDR2 are MNHEY and SMNVEV (reference sequence). The ends lost 8 bases at V and 5 bases at J; junction bases unmatched: 10. The CDR3 consists of 14 residues. This CDR3 reads CASSRGGLLETQYF. The CDR3, as DNA: TGTGCCAGCTCCCGGGGGGGCTTACTCGAGACCCAGTACTTC.

Details on this clone: The same CDR3 arises from other DNA sequences in this sample as well. The chain carries TRBV9 and TRBJ1-1, with D unresolved. Trimming cost V 0 bases and J 1 base, with 4 bases left between them. This CDR3 is built from 13 residues. Germline loops: CDR1 SGDLS, CDR2 YYNGEE. CDR3 in amino acids: CASSVDRNTEAFF. DNA for the CDR3: TGTGCCAGCAGCGTAGACAGGAACACTGAAGCTTTCTTT.

The rearrangement uses TRBV2 and TRBJ2-1, with TRBD2 as a possible D gene (5 bases). CDR3 length equals 15 residues. V gave up 6 bases and J gave up 0 bases, with 12 bases separating them. CDR1 is SNHLY and CDR2 is FYNNEI in the germline V gene. The DNA for the CDR3 is TGTGCCAGCAGCGGAGGCAGCAGCTCCTACAATGAGCAGTTCTTC. Encoded protein: CASSGGSSSYNEQFF.

The rearrangement joins TRBV5-5 to TRBJ1-1; D gene uncertain. CDR1 and CDR2 from the germline V gene are SGHKS and YYEKEE (reference sequence). CDR3 length equals 14 residues. The germline V and J ends were trimmed by 2 bases and 7 bases, with 15 bases remaining between them. In nucleotides, the CDR3 is TGTGCCAGCAGCTTAAGGAATTTCCAGTTTGAAGCTTTCTTT. Amino acid sequence: CASSLRNFQFEAFF. The whole variable domain, remainder taken from reference TRBV5-5 and TRBJ1-1, is DAGVTQSPTHLIKTRGQQVTLRCSPISGHKSVSWYQQVLGQGPQFIFQYYEKEERGRGNFPDRFSARQFPNYSSELNVNALLLGDSALYLCASSLRNFQFEAFFGQGTRLTVV.

This rearrangement joins TRBV4-1 to TRBJ2-3; tentatively, D is TRBD1 (5 bases). Germline CDR1 and CDR2: MGHRA and YSYEKL. V dropped 0 bases and J dropped 4 bases, with 11 bases sitting between them. The CDR3 extends over 15 amino acids. CDR3 sequence reads: CASSQDWGSADTQYF. The CDR3 DNA sequence: TGCGCCAGCAGCCAAGATTGGGGCAGCGCAGATACGCAGTATTTT.

This chain links TRBV5-8 with TRBJ2-5; 13 bases map to TRBD2. Germline CDR1 is SGHTS and CDR2 is YDEGEE. CDR3 length equals 18 residues. V was clipped by 0 bases and J by 1 base; unmatched bases: 6. For the CDR3, the DNA is TGTGCCAGCAGCTTGGTACTAGCGGGGGGGCCCGGCCAAGAGACCCAGTACTTC. It specifies CASSLVLAGGPGQETQYF.

The J gene is TRBJ2-7, the V gene TRBV11-2; D is possibly TRBD1 or TRBD2 (7 bases each). This CDR3 comprises 13 residues. V was shortened by 0 bases and J by 6 bases, with 9 bases between the two germline ends. Germline assignment: CDR1 SGHAT and CDR2 FQNNGV. As DNA, the CDR3 is TGTGCCAGCAGCTTAGACAGGGGGGGCGAGCAGTACTTC. Translating it yields CASSLDRGGEQYF.

J is TRBJ2-3 and V is TRBV6-6; D not resolved. CDR1 is MNHNY and CDR2 is SVGAGI in the germline V gene (reference sequence). The CDR3 is 14 amino acids. V was trimmed by 6 bases and J by 3 bases, leaving 13 bases between them. CDR3 region: CASRPNPSTDTQYF. The CDR3 nucleotides read TGTGCCAGCAGACCTAACCCATCAACAGATACGCAGTATTTT.

This clone was observed a single time. The rearrangement joins TRBV7-2 to TRBJ1-1, with TRBD1 identical over 9 bases. The CDR3 loop spans 17 amino acids. Looked up from germline, CDR1 is SGHTA and CDR2 is FQGNSA. The V gene end was trimmed by 1 base and the J gene end by 8 bases; junction bases not matched to a gene: 14. The CDR3 DNA reads as TGTGCCAGCAGCTTAGATTGGGACAGGGAGGCGAACATGGAAGCTTTCTTT. This gives the protein CASSLDWDREANMEAFF. Variable domain in full (rest from reference TRBV7-2 and TRBJ1-1): GAGVSQSPSNKVTEKGKDVELRCDPISGHTALYWYRQSLGQGLEFLIYFQGNSAPDKSGLPSDRFSAERTGGSVSTLTIQRTQQEDSAVYLCASSLDWDREANMEAFFGQGTRLTVV.

This clone was seen a handful of times. V usage is TRBV29-1 and J usage is TRBJ1-1; D remains unclear. The CDR3 loop spans 11 amino acids. Per the germline V gene, CDR1 is SQVTM and CDR2 is ANQGSEA. V dropped 4 bases and J dropped 10 bases, with 13 bases sitting between them. In DNA, the CDR3 is TGCAGCGTTGGGGAACGGGGATTAGCTTTCTTT. This sequence encodes CSVGERGLAFF.

J is TRBJ2-5 and V is TRBV5-1, with 7 nucleotides matching TRBD1. The CDR3 length is 15 residues. Trimming cost V 0 bases and J 5 bases; bases outside gene matches: 7. CDR1 SGHRS and CDR2 YFSETQ come from the germline V gene. The CDR3 sequence: CASSLVEGAWETQYF. The CDR3 DNA reads TGCGCCAGCAGCTTGGTAGAGGGGGCATGGGAGACCCAGTACTTC.

V and J are TRBV4-1 and TRBJ2-1, with 16 positions matching TRBD2. The trim removed 1 base at V and 0 bases at J, leaving 3 bases unmatched. CDR1 and CDR2 (germline): MGHRA, YSYEKL. The CDR3 loop spans 19 amino acids. This CDR3 is CASSQAGTSGGASYNEQFF. The CDR3 DNA is TGCGCCAGCAGCCAAGCCGGGACTAGCGGGGGGGCCTCCTACAATGAGCAGTTCTTC.

J is TRBJ1-6 and V is TRBV30, with unresolved D. The CDR3 covers 15 residues. CDR1 is GTSNPN and CDR2 is SVGIG in the germline V gene (reference sequence). V dropped 2 bases and J dropped 1 base, with 9 bases sitting between them. This CDR3 is CAWSRQRSYNSPLHF. The DNA for the CDR3 is TGTGCCTGGAGTAGGCAGAGGTCCTATAATTCACCCCTCCACTTT.

The chain carries TRBV29-1 and TRBJ1-2; 9 bases are shared with TRBD1. The CDR3 length is 15 residues. Germline V CDR1 and CDR2: SQVTM, ANQGSEA. Germline trimming cut 2 bases from V and 0 bases from J; bases unmatched to any gene: 4. For the CDR3, the DNA is TGCAGCGTTGAAATACAGGGGGCGCCTAACTATGGCTACACCTTC. This codes for CSVEIQGAPNYGYTF.

The chain is built from TRBV4-2 and TRBJ2-4, with TRBD2 matching 8 bases. The germline gives CDR1 LGHNA, CDR2 YNFKEQ. There are 15 residues in the CDR3. J was trimmed by 6 bases and V by 2 bases; bases with no gene match: 6. The CDR3 loop reads CASSQSLAGGNIQYF. CDR3 sequence (DNA): TGTGCCAGCAGCCAATCCTTGGCGGGGGGAAACATTCAGTACTTC.